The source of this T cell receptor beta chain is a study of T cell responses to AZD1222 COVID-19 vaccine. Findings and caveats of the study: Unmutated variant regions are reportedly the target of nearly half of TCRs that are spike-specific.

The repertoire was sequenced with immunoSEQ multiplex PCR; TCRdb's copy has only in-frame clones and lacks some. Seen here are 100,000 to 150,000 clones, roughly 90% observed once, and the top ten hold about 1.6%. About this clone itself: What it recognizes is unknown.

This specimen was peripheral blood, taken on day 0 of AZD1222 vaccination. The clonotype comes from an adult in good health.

The CDR3 nucleotides are TGTGCCAGCAGTGAAGGGCGGCAGGGCGGCAATCAGCCCCAGCATTTT. Its protein product is CASSEGRQGGNQPQHF. The genes are TRBV2 and TRBJ1-5, with TRBD1 as a possible D gene (5 bases). The CDR3 contains 16 residues. Trimming removed 1 base from V and 2 bases from J, with 12 bases in between. Per germline, CDR1 SNHLY and CDR2 FYNNEI.